These T cell receptor beta chains were read from a single sample in a study of cytomegalovirus exposure and HLA in healthy donors. Sequencing was performed with immunoSEQ multiplex PCR; in TCRdb, only in-frame clones are kept and a portion is missing. This sample has around 210,000 clones, with around four fifths found just once. Input material: PBMCs. All receptors come from a boy aged 10-17 years in good health and CMV-seronegative. Each CDR3 is given with its conserved first and last residue. Each record gives: CDR3 protein, CDR3 DNA, V gene, D gene, J gene, clone size. A D gene is named only where the DNA matches it firmly. The listing skips clone size in some rows; elsewhere it reads once, few, many or a size class.

CDR3 protein: CASSLLRGGNQPQHF; CDR3 DNA: TGTGCCAGCAGCTTGCTCAGAGGCGGCAATCAGCCCCAGCATTTT; V gene: TRBV5-6; D gene: -; J gene: TRBJ1-5; clone size: -
CDR3 protein: CASSHFGGPGPMNTEAFF; CDR3 DNA: TGTGCCAGCAGCCATTTCGGGGGTCCGGGGCCCATGAACACTGAAGCTTTCTTT; V gene: TRBV7-9; D gene: -; J gene: TRBJ1-1; clone size: once
CDR3 protein: CASQIAVGADTQYF; CDR3 DNA: TGTGCCAGCCAGATAGCGGTGGGGGCAGATACGCAGTATTTT; V gene: TRBV6-5; D gene: -; J gene: TRBJ2-3; clone size: -
CDR3 protein: CASSPLLAGAYEQYF; CDR3 DNA: TGCGCCAGCAGCCCGCTACTAGCGGGGGCCTACGAGCAGTACTTC; V gene: TRBV5-1; D gene: TRBD2; J gene: TRBJ2-7; clone size: -
CDR3 protein: CASRWGGRLNTEAFF; CDR3 DNA: TGTGCCAGCAGGTGGGGCGGCCGCCTGAACACTGAAGCTTTCTTT; V gene: TRBV5-5; D gene: -; J gene: TRBJ1-1; clone size: -
CDR3 protein: CASSEHRPVPNTEAFF; CDR3 DNA: TGTGCCAGCAGTGAACACAGACCCGTTCCGAACACTGAAGCTTTCTTT; V gene: TRBV25-1; D gene: -; J gene: TRBJ1-1; clone size: -
CDR3 protein: CASSAGPRGDSPLHF; CDR3 DNA: TGTGCCAGCAGCGCTGGCCCCCGCGGAGATTCACCCCTCCACTTT; V gene: TRBV9; D gene: -; J gene: TRBJ1-6; clone size: -
CDR3 protein: CASSVGGGIYEQYF; CDR3 DNA: TGTGCCAGCAGCGTAGGTGGCGGGATCTACGAGCAGTACTTC; V gene: TRBV9; D gene: -; J gene: TRBJ2-7; clone size: -
CDR3 protein: CASSQEAGLNTEAFF; CDR3 DNA: TGTGCCAGCAGCCAAGAGGCGGGGTTGAACACTGAAGCTTTCTTT; V gene: TRBV4-2; D gene: -; J gene: TRBJ1-1; clone size: -
CDR3 protein: CAWAPPQQDTEAFF; CDR3 DNA: TGTGCCTGGGCACCCCCCCAACAGGACACTGAAGCTTTCTTT; V gene: TRBV30; D gene: -; J gene: TRBJ1-1; clone size: -
CDR3 protein: CSSSLERDRGRGTEAFF; CDR3 DNA: TGTTCCAGCAGCTTAGAAAGGGACAGGGGGCGTGGAACTGAAGCTTTCTTT; V gene: TRBV7-9; D gene: TRBD1; J gene: TRBJ1-1; clone size: -
CDR3 protein: CASSIIEEALNTEAFF; CDR3 DNA: TGTGCCAGTAGTATTATAGAGGAGGCCCTGAACACTGAAGCTTTCTTT; V gene: TRBV19; D gene: -; J gene: TRBJ1-1; clone size: few
CDR3 protein: CASSSSQGYTGNTIYF; CDR3 DNA: TGTGCCAGCAGTTCCTCCCAGGGGTATACTGGAAACACCATATATTTT; V gene: TRBV6-5; D gene: -; J gene: TRBJ1-3; clone size: -
CDR3 protein: CASSLAKRGGTDTQYF; CDR3 DNA: TGTGCCAGCAGCTTAGCGAAACGGGGTGGCACAGATACGCAGTATTTT; V gene: TRBV7-9; D gene: -; J gene: TRBJ2-3; clone size: -
CDR3 protein: CASSVTGTGVPGELFF; CDR3 DNA: TGTGCCAGCAGCGTGACCGGGACAGGGGTGCCCGGGGAGCTGTTTTTT; V gene: TRBV9; D gene: TRBD1; J gene: TRBJ2-2; clone size: -
CDR3 protein: CASSPIGSGGNEQFF; CDR3 DNA: TGTGCCAGCAGCCCTATCGGTAGCGGGGGAAATGAGCAGTTCTTC; V gene: TRBV11-3; D gene: TRBD2; J gene: TRBJ2-1; clone size: -
CDR3 protein: CASRAAGFTDTQYF; CDR3 DNA: TGTGCCAGCAGGGCGGCGGGATTCACAGATACGCAGTATTTT; V gene: TRBV2; D gene: -; J gene: TRBJ2-3; clone size: -
CDR3 protein: CACQEAYGYTF; CDR3 DNA: TGTGCCTGCCAGGAGGCGTATGGCTACACCTTC; V gene: TRBV30; D gene: -; J gene: TRBJ1-2; clone size: once
CDR3 protein: CASQSTYLGQGNTEAFF; CDR3 DNA: TGCGCCAGCCAGTCCACCTATTTAGGACAGGGGAACACTGAAGCTTTCTTT; V gene: TRBV4-1; D gene: TRBD1; J gene: TRBJ1-1; clone size: -
CDR3 protein: CASSYTPGQGSLFF; CDR3 DNA: TGTGCCAGCAGTTATACTCCGGGACAGGGGTCGCTGTTCTTC; V gene: TRBV2; D gene: TRBD1; J gene: TRBJ2-1; clone size: -
CDR3 protein: CASLAGLWNEQFF; CDR3 DNA: TGTGCCAGCTTAGCGGGATTGTGGAATGAGCAGTTCTTC; V gene: TRBV6-6; D gene: TRBD2; J gene: TRBJ2-1; clone size: -
CDR3 protein: CSTRTSGSSDTQYF; CDR3 DNA: TGCAGCACTAGGACTAGCGGGAGTTCAGATACGCAGTATTTT; V gene: TRBV29-1; D gene: TRBD2; J gene: TRBJ2-3; clone size: -
CDR3 protein: CASSSVWGWAGETEAFF; CDR3 DNA: TGTGCCAGCAGCTCAGTATGGGGTTGGGCAGGGGAGACTGAAGCTTTCTTT; V gene: TRBV7-8; D gene: -; J gene: TRBJ1-1; clone size: few
CDR3 protein: CASSVEGLGGEQYF; CDR3 DNA: TGTGCCAGCAGCGTAGAAGGGCTCGGGGGAGAGCAGTACTTC; V gene: TRBV9; D gene: -; J gene: TRBJ2-7; clone size: -
CDR3 protein: CASSRISGGENIQYF; CDR3 DNA: TGTGCCAGCAGTCGGATTTCCGGGGGAGAAAACATTCAGTACTTC; V gene: TRBV27; D gene: -; J gene: TRBJ2-4; clone size: -
CDR3 protein: CASSPPPGQSYGYTF; CDR3 DNA: TGCGCCAGCAGCCCCCCCCCGGGACAGAGCTATGGCTACACCTTC; V gene: TRBV5-1; D gene: TRBD1; J gene: TRBJ1-2; clone size: -
CDR3 protein: CASTLGPAAQYF; CDR3 DNA: TGTGCCAGCACCTTAGGGCCCGCGGCTCAGTACTTC; V gene: TRBV11-2; D gene: -; J gene: TRBJ2-4; clone size: once
CDR3 protein: CAWSAGSEQYF; CDR3 DNA: TGTGCCTGGAGTGCTGGGAGCGAGCAGTACTTC; V gene: TRBV30; D gene: -; J gene: TRBJ2-7; clone size: once
CDR3 protein: CASSLASRSVGGYTF; CDR3 DNA: TGTGCCAGCAGCTTAGCGTCCCGCAGTGTGGGCGGCTACACCTTC; V gene: TRBV7-2; D gene: -; J gene: TRBJ1-2; clone size: -
CDR3 protein: CASSWDSYNEQFF; CDR3 DNA: TGTGCCAGCAGTTGGGACAGCTACAATGAGCAGTTCTTC; V gene: TRBV27; D gene: TRBD1; J gene: TRBJ2-1; clone size: -
CDR3 protein: CASSLWVDRVPYEQYF; CDR3 DNA: TGTGCCAGCAGTTTATGGGTGGACAGGGTCCCTTACGAGCAGTACTTC; V gene: TRBV27; D gene: TRBD1; J gene: TRBJ2-7; clone size: -
CDR3 protein: CASSRDTPNEKLFF; CDR3 DNA: TGTGCCAGCAGTCGGGACACCCCGAATGAAAAACTGTTTTTT; V gene: TRBV27; D gene: -; J gene: TRBJ1-4; clone size: -
CDR3 protein: CATSRVPGPYEQYF; CDR3 DNA: TGTGCCACCAGCAGAGTCCCGGGTCCCTACGAGCAGTACTTC; V gene: TRBV15; D gene: -; J gene: TRBJ2-7; clone size: -
CDR3 protein: CASSPEDGTRGQYF; CDR3 DNA: TGCGCCAGCAGCCCAGAGGACGGCACCCGGGGGCAGTACTTC; V gene: TRBV5-1; D gene: -; J gene: TRBJ2-7; clone size: -
CDR3 protein: CASSLDRANVLTF; CDR3 DNA: TGTGCCAGCAGCTTGGACAGGGCCAACGTCCTGACTTTC; V gene: TRBV9; D gene: -; J gene: TRBJ2-6; clone size: -
CDR3 protein: CASIYGYLAGAGDTQYF; CDR3 DNA: TGTGCCAGCATATATGGGTACCTAGCGGGAGCTGGAGATACGCAGTATTTT; V gene: TRBV2; D gene: TRBD2; J gene: TRBJ2-3; clone size: -
CDR3 protein: CASSQPGPDTQYF; CDR3 DNA: TGCGCCAGCAGCCAACCAGGGCCAGATACGCAGTATTTT; V gene: TRBV4-1; D gene: -; J gene: TRBJ2-3; clone size: -
CDR3 protein: CATSRLRPSGGRQTQYF; CDR3 DNA: TGTGCCACCAGCAGACTTAGGCCTTCAGGGGGCAGACAGACCCAGTACTTC; V gene: TRBV15; D gene: TRBD1; J gene: TRBJ2-5; clone size: -
CDR3 protein: CASSTASGGSYNEQFF; CDR3 DNA: TGTGCCAGCAGTACAGCTAGCGGGGGGTCATACAATGAGCAGTTCTTC; V gene: TRBV9; D gene: TRBD2; J gene: TRBJ2-1; clone size: -
CDR3 protein: CASSPISRSRLFF; CDR3 DNA: TGTGCCAGCAGCCCAATATCGAGGTCTAGGCTGTTTTTT; V gene: TRBV11-3; D gene: -; J gene: TRBJ2-2; clone size: -
CDR3 protein: CASSVPGETEAFF; CDR3 DNA: TGTGCCAGCAGCGTCCCGGGGGAGACTGAAGCTTTCTTT; V gene: TRBV9; D gene: -; J gene: TRBJ1-1; clone size: -
CDR3 protein: CASSYSTGGAEAFF; CDR3 DNA: TGTGCCAGCAGTTACTCTACCGGGGGTGCTGAAGCTTTCTTT; V gene: TRBV6-6; D gene: -; J gene: TRBJ1-1; clone size: -
CDR3 protein: CASSLGPSGMIADTQYF; CDR3 DNA: TGTGCCAGCAGCTTAGGCCCTAGCGGGATGATCGCAGATACGCAGTATTTT; V gene: TRBV7-9; D gene: TRBD2; J gene: TRBJ2-3; clone size: -
CDR3 protein: CASSEAVGASGELFF; CDR3 DNA: TGTGCCAGCAGTGAAGCCGTAGGGGCCAGCGGGGAGCTGTTTTTT; V gene: TRBV2; D gene: -; J gene: TRBJ2-2; clone size: -
CDR3 protein: CASSPPEGFLAEAFF; CDR3 DNA: TGTGCCAGCAGCCCCCCGGAGGGTTTTCTCGCTGAAGCTTTCTTT; V gene: TRBV9; D gene: -; J gene: TRBJ1-1; clone size: once
CDR3 protein: CASSYSPGRAGELFF; CDR3 DNA: TGTGCCAGCAGTTACTCCCCAGGGAGGGCCGGGGAGCTGTTTTTT; V gene: TRBV6-8; D gene: TRBD2; J gene: TRBJ2-2; clone size: -
CDR3 protein: CASSILRDGGYGYTF; CDR3 DNA: TGTGCCAGTAGTATACTCAGGGACGGGGGGTATGGCTACACCTTC; V gene: TRBV19; D gene: -; J gene: TRBJ1-2; clone size: -
CDR3 protein: CASSRSTGQGTEAFF; CDR3 DNA: TGTGCCAGCAGTCGCAGTACAGGACAAGGCACTGAAGCTTTCTTT; V gene: TRBV6-5; D gene: -; J gene: TRBJ1-1; clone size: -
CDR3 protein: CASSTQTGTEAFF; CDR3 DNA: TGTGCCAGTAGTACTCAGACAGGGACTGAAGCTTTCTTT; V gene: TRBV19; D gene: TRBD1; J gene: TRBJ1-1; clone size: -
CDR3 protein: CASSLGDSLYGYTF; CDR3 DNA: TGTGCCAGCAGCTTAGGGGACAGCCTCTATGGCTACACCTTC; V gene: TRBV11-1; D gene: TRBD1; J gene: TRBJ1-2; clone size: -
CDR3 protein: CASSERGQGRRGYTF; CDR3 DNA: TGTGCCAGCAGCGAGAGGGGTCAGGGGCGTAGGGGCTACACCTTC; V gene: TRBV9; D gene: -; J gene: TRBJ1-2; clone size: -
CDR3 protein: CASSEWAARTDTQYF; CDR3 DNA: TGTGCCAGCAGTGAATGGGCAGCCCGCACAGATACGCAGTATTTT; V gene: TRBV25-1; D gene: -; J gene: TRBJ2-3; clone size: -